This entry lists 3 T cell receptor beta chains sequenced from one sample in a study of blood T cell repertoires in COVID-19. The assay was immunoSEQ multiplex PCR, and TCRdb's table has in-frame clones only and misses some. This sample has over 50,000 clones; 72% occur once, and the top ten carry roughly 4.9%. What was sequenced was peripheral blood. The receptors stem from a woman aged 70-85 years with COVID-19, enrolled during active disease.

The chain recombines TRBV25-1 with TRBJ2-1; unclear D gene. V was pared by 2 bases and J by 9 bases, with 5 bases between. CDR3 length: 11 amino acids. CDR1 and CDR2 from the germline V gene are MGHDK and SYGVNS. CDR3 sequence: CASSEKSEQFF. In DNA form, the CDR3 reads TGTGCCAGCAGTGAAAAGAGTGAGCAGTTCTTC.

This clone appeared a single time. The chain employs TRBV19 and TRBJ2-7; 7 bases line up with TRBD2. CDR1 and CDR2 (germline): LNHDA, SQIVND (reference sequence). V lost 5 bases and J lost 7; bases outside the gene matches: 8. The CDR3 has 13 residues. In nucleotides, the CDR3 is TGTGCCAGTAGTCCGGGCGGGGGTGGTGAGCAGTACGTC. It yields the protein CASSPGGGGEQYV.

The gene calls are TRBV3-1 (or the pseudogene TRBV3-2) and TRBJ1-2, with 8 bases matching TRBD1. The length of the CDR3 is 14 residues. Germline V lookup: CDR1 LGHDT, CDR2 YNNKEL (reference sequence). V lost 2 bases to trimming and J lost 8 bases; unmatched junction nucleotides: 7. CDR3: CASSQPRDRRGYTF. CDR3 DNA sequence: TGTGCCAGCAGCCAACCCCGGGACAGGCGGGGCTACACCTTC.